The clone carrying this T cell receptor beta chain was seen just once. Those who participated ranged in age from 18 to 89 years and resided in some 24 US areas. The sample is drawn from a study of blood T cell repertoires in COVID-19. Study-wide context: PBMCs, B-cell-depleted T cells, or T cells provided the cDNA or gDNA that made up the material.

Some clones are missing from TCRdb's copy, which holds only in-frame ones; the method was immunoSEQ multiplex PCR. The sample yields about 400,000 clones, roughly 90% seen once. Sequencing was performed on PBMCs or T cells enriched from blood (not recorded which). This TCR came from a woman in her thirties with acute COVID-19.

The DNA for the CDR3 is TGTGCCAGCAGCCAAATACGGGGACTAGCATACAATGAGCAGTTCTTC. The encoded protein is CASSQIRGLAYNEQFF. This chain connects TRBV3-1 (or the pseudogene TRBV3-2) to TRBJ2-1; TRBD2 aligns across 9 bases. With V trimmed by 2 bases and J by 4 bases, 6 bases remained unmatched. Germline V gives CDR1 LGHDT, CDR2 YNNKEL (reference sequence). The CDR3 is 16 residues long.